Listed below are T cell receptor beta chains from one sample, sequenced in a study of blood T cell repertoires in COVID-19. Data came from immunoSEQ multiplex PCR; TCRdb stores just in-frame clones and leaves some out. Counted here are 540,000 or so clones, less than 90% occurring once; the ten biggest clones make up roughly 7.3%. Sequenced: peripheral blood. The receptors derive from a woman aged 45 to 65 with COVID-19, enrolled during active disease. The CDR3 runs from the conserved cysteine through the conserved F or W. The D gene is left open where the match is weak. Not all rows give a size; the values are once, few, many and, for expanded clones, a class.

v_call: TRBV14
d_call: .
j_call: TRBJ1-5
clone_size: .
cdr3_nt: TGTGCCAGCAGCCGACAGTCCAATCAGCCCCAGCATTTT
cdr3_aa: CASSRQSNQPQHF

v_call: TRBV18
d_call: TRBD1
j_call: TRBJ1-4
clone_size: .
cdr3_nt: TGTGCCAGCTCACGAGTTACCCTTTATGCGACAGGGGGAGAAAAACTGTTTTTT
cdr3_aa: CASSRVTLYATGGEKLFF

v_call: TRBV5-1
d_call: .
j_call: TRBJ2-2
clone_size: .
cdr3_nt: TGCGCCAGCAGCTTGGGGACGGGAATCAACGGGGAGCTGTTTTTT
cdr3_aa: CASSLGTGINGELFF

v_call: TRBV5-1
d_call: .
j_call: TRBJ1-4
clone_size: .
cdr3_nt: TGCGCCAGCAGGACAGCAACTAATGAAAAACTGTTTTTT
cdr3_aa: CASRTATNEKLFF

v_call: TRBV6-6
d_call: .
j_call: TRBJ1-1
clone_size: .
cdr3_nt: TGTGCCAGCAGTTACTCCGCTCCCGGCACTGAAGCTTTCTTT
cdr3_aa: CASSYSAPGTEAFF

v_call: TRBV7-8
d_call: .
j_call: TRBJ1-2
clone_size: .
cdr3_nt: TGTGCCAGCAGCTTAGGAGGGACCGGAGGGGATGGCTACACCTTC
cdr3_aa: CASSLGGTGGDGYTF

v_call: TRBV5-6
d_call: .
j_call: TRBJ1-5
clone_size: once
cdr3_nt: TGTGCCAGCAGCCCCCAGGGGAACAATCAGCCCCAGCATTTT
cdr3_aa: CASSPQGNNQPQHF

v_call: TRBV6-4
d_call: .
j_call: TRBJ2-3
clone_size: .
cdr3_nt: TGTGCCAGCAGTGACAGGGGAGCGGGAGATACGCAGTATTTT
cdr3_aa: CASSDRGAGDTQYF

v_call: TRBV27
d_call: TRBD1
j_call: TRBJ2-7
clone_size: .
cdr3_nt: TGTGCCAGCAGTTTATCGGCTTGGGACAGGGGGCGGGATGGGCAGTACTTC
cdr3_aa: CASSLSAWDRGRDGQYF

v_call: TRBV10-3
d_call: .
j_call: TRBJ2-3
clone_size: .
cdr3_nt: TGTGCCATCAGCTATACGACAAGCACAGATACGCAGTATTTT
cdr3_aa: CAISYTTSTDTQYF

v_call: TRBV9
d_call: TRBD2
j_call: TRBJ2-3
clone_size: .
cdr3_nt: TGTGCCAGCAGCGTAGTGGCGGGGGACACAGATACGCAGTATTTT
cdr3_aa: CASSVVAGDTDTQYF

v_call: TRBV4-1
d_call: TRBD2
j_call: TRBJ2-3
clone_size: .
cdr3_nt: TGCGCCAGCAGCACCCCGGGACTAGCGTCGAGTACGCAGTATTTT
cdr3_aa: CASSTPGLASSTQYF

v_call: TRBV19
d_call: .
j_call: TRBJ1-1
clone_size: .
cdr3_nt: TGTGCCAGTAGCCCACCCCCAGGGAGGGGAACTGAAGCTTTCTTT
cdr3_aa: CASSPPPGRGTEAFF

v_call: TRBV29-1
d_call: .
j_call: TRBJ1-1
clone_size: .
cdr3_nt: TGCACTGGGGAGTCGGGGACTGAAGCTTTCTTT
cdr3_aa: CTGESGTEAFF

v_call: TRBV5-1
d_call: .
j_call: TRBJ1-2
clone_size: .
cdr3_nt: TGCGCCAGCATGGGGAGCTATGGCTACACCTTC
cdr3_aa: CASMGSYGYTF

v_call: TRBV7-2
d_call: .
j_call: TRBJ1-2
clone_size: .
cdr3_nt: TGTGCCAGCAGCCAACAGAACTATGGCTACACCTTC
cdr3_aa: CASSQQNYGYTF

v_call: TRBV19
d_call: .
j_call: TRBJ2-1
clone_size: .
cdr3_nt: TGTGCCAGTAGTACGATAGTGAATGAGCAGTTCTTC
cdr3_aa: CASSTIVNEQFF

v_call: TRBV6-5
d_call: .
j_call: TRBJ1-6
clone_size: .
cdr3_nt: TGTGCCAGCACAGGGAATAATTCACCCCTCCACTTT
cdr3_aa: CASTGNNSPLHF

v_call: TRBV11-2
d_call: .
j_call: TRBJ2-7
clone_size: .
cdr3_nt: TGTGCCAGCAGCTTGGTAGCAGCCTCCTACGAGCAGTACTTC
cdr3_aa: CASSLVAASYEQYF

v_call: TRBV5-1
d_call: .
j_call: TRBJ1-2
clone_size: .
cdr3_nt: TGCGCCAGCAGCTTGGACAGATTGGGCTACACCTTC
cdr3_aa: CASSLDRLGYTF

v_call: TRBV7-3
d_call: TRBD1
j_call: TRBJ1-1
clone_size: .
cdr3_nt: TGTGCCAGCAGCCACGGACAGGGCAACGAAGCTTTCTTT
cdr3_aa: CASSHGQGNEAFF

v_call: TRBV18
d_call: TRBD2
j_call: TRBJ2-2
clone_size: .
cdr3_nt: TGTGCCAGCTCACCACGACTAGCGGATACCACCGGGGAGCTGTTTTTT
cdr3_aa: CASSPRLADTTGELFF

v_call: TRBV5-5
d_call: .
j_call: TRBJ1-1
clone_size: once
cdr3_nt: TGTGCCAGCAGCCCCCGGGGAGGGATGAACACTGAAGCTTTCTTT
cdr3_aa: CASSPRGGMNTEAFF

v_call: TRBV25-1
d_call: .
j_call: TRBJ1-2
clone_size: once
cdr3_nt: TGTGCCACCCCCTCGGCCCACGCGGAGTGGGGCTACACCTTC
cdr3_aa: CATPSAHAEWGYTF

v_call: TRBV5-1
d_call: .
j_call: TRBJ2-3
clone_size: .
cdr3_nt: TGCGCCAGCAGCTTGGGAGGTTGGCCAGATACGCAGTATTTT
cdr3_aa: CASSLGGWPDTQYF

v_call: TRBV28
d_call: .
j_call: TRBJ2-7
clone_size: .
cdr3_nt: TGTGCCAGCAGTTCAGGAGGGAGCTCCTACGAGCAGTACTTC
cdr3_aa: CASSSGGSSYEQYF

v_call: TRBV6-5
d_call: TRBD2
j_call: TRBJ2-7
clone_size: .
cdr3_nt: TGTGCCAGCAGCGCCCGTACTAGCGGGGTAAACGAGCAGTACTTC
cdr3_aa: CASSARTSGVNEQYF

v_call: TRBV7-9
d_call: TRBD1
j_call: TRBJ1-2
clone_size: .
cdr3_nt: TGTGCCAGCAGCTTGACAGGGGGCGCGGATGGCTACACCTTC
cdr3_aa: CASSLTGGADGYTF

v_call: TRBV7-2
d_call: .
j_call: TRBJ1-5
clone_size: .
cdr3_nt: TGTGCCAGCAGCCCCCCCGGGGGACGACAGCCCCAGCATTTT
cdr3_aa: CASSPPGGRQPQHF

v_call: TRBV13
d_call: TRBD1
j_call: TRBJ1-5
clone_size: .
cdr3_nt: TGTGCCAGCAGCTTAGTTGGGTCAGGGGGCGAGGGCAATCAGCCCCAGCATTTT
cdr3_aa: CASSLVGSGGEGNQPQHF

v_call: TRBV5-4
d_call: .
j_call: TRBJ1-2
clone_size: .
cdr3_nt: TGTGCCAGCAGCTTGCAATCAACAGGGAACTATGGCTACACCTTC
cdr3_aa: CASSLQSTGNYGYTF

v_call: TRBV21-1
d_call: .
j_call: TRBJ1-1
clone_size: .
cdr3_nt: TGTGCCAGCAGCAAAGGTACGGGACTGCTAGTTCGGTCGCGGAACACTGAAGCTTTCTTT
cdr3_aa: CASSKGTGLLVRSRNTEAFF

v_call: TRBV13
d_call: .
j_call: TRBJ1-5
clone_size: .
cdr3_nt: TGTGCCAGCGGTCGAGGCAATCAGCCCCAGCATTTT
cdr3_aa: CASGRGNQPQHF

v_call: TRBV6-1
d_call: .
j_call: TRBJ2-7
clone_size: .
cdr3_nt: TGTGCCAGCAGTGACCGGGACACATTAGGCGAGCAGTACTTC
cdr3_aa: CASSDRDTLGEQYF

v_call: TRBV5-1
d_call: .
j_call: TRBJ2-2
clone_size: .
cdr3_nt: TGCGCCAGCAGACGCCAAAAAGCTACAGGTCCTAACACCGGGGAGCTGTTTTTT
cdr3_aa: CASRRQKATGPNTGELFF

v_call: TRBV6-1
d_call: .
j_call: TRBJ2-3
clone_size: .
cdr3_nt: TGTGCCAGCAGTGAATGGCGGGGTTCGCGTAGAGATACGCAGTATTTT
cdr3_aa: CASSEWRGSRRDTQYF

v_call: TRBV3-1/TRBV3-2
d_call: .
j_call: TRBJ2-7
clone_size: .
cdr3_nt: TGTGCCAGCAGCCCCCGAGGGGGGGGCACTTACGAGCAGTACTTC
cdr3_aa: CASSPRGGGTYEQYF

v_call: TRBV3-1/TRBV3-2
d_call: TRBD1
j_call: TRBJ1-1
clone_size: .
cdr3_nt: TGTGCCAGCAGCCCCTCCCAAGACAGGGGGGGAGTTGAAGCTTTCTTT
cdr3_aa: CASSPSQDRGGVEAFF

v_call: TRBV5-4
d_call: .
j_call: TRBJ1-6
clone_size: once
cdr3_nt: TGTGCCAGCAGCTTAGGGTCGCCGGAGGGTTCACCCCTCCACTTT
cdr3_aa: CASSLGSPEGSPLHF

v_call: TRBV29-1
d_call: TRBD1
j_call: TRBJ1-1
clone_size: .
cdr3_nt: TGCAGCGTTGGATCGGGACAGGGCGCGCCGAACACTGAAGCTTTCTTT
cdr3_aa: CSVGSGQGAPNTEAFF

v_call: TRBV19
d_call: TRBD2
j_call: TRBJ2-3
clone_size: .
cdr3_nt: TGTGCCAGTAGTATCCACGGGGGGGCGAGGGCAGATACGCAGTATTTT
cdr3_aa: CASSIHGGARADTQYF

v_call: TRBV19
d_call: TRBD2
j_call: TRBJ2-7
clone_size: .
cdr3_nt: TGTGCCAGTAGGCGGGGGGGTTCCTACGAGCAGTACTTC
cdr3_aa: CASRRGGSYEQYF

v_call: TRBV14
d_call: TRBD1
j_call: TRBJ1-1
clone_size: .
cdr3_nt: TGTGCCAGCAGCCGGGACAGGGTCACTGAAGCTTTCTTT
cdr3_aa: CASSRDRVTEAFF

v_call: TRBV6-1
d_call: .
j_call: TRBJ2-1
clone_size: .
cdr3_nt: TGTGCCAGCAGTGAAGGACGGGGGGCATACAATGAGCAGTTCTTC
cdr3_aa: CASSEGRGAYNEQFF

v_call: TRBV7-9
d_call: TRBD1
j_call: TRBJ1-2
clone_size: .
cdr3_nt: TGTGCCAGCAGCCAAAGGGGGCTAAGAGGCTACACCTTC
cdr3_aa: CASSQRGLRGYTF